This TCR beta chain originates from a study of cytomegalovirus exposure and HLA in healthy donors. Points from the study as a whole: Both high specificity and high sensitivity reportedly marked the classifier's diagnosis of cytomegalovirus status.

The germline V gene encodes CDR1 SNHLY and CDR2 FYNNEI. The ends were cut back, 4 bases at V and 4 bases at J, with 13 bases in the middle. There are 14 residues in the CDR3. 60 Vbeta and 13 Jbeta primers were used in PCR. Produced via immunoSEQ multiplex PCR; TCRdb's table is partial and in-frame only. The sample has about 150,000 clones; 88% are singletons. Healthy bone marrow donors made up the donor group. Nominal health characterized the donors when sampled, though unrecorded immune exposures were likely. This clone has a handful of counts. Its antigen remains unidentified. The J gene is TRBJ1-1, the V gene TRBV2, with D maybe TRBD1 (6 bases). The origin of this receptor is a woman between 40 and 50 years old in good health and CMV-seronegative. The sequenced material came from PBMCs. CDR3 sequence reads: CASSVGAGATEAFF. Here the CDR3 DNA reads TGTGCCAGCAGTGTGGGTGCAGGGGCCACTGAAGCTTTCTTT.